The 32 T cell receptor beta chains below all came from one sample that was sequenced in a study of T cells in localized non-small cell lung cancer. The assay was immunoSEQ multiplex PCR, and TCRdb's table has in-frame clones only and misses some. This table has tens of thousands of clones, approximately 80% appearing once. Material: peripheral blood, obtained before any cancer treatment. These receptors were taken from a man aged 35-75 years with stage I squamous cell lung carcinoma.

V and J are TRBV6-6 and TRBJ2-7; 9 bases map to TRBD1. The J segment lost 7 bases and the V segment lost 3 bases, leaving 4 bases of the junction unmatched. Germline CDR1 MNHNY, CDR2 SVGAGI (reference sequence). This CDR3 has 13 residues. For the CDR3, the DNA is TGTGCCAGCAGTTATGGGACAGGGAGTGAGCAGTACTTC. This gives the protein CASSYGTGSEQYF.

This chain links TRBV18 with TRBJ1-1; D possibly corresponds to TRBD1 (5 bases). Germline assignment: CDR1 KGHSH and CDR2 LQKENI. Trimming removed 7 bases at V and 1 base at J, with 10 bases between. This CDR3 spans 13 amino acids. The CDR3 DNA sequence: TGTGCCAGCTTATCGGGGGGGAACACTGAAGCTTTCTTT. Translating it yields CASLSGGNTEAFF.

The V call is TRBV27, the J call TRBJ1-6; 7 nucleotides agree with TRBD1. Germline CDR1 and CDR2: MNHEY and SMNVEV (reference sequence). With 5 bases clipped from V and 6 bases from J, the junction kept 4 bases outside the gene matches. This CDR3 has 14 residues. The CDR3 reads CASSGGTANSPLHF. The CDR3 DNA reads TGTGCCAGCAGTGGCGGGACAGCTAATTCACCCCTCCACTTT.

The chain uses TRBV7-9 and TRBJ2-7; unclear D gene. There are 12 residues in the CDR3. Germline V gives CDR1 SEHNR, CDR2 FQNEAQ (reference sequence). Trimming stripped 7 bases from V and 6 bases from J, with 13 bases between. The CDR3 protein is CASNQQDGEQYF. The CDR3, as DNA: TGTGCCAGCAACCAGCAAGATGGCGAGCAGTACTTC. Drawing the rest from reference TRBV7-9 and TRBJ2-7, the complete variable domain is DTGVSQNPRHKITKRGQNVTFRCDPISEHNRLYWYRQTLGQGPEFLTYFQNEAQLEKSRLLSDRFSAERPKGSFSTLEIQRTEQGDSAMYLCASNQQDGEQYFGPGTRLTVT.

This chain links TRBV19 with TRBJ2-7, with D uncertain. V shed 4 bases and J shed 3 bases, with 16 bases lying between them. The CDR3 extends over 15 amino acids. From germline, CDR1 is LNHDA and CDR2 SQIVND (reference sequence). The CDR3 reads CASSKEGSSSYEQYF. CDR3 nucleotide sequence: TGTGCCAGTAGTAAGGAAGGTTCTTCGAGCTACGAGCAGTACTTC.

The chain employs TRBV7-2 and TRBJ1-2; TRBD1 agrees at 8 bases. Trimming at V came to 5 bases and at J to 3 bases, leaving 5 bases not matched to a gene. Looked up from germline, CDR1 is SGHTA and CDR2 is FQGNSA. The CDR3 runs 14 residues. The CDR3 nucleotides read TGTGCCAGCAGCCCGGACAGGGTTGACTATGGCTACACCTTC. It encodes CASSPDRVDYGYTF. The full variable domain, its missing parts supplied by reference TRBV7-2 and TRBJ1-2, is GAGVSQSPSNKVTEKGKDVELRCDPISGHTALYWYRQSLGQGLEFLIYFQGNSAPDKSGLPSDRFSAERTGGSVSTLTIQRTQQEDSAVYLCASSPDRVDYGYTFGSGTRLTVV.

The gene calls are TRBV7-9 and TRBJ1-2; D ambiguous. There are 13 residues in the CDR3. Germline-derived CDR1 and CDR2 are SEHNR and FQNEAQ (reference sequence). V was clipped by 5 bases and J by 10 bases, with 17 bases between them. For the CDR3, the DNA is TGTGCCAGCAGCCTCCCGGGCTCGGCGCTCTACACCTTC. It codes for CASSLPGSALYTF.

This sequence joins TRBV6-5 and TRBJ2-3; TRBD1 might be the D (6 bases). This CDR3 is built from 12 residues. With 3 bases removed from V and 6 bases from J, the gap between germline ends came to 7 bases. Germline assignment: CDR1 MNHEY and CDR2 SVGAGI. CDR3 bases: TGTGCCAGCAGTTATAGGGGGGATACGCAGTATTTT. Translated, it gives CASSYRGDTQYF.

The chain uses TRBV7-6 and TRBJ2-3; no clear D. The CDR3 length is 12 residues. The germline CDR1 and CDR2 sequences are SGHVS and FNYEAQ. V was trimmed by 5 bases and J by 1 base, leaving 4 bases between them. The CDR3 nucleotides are TGTGCCAGCAGCCCCGGCACAGATACGCAGTATTTT. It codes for CASSPGTDTQYF.

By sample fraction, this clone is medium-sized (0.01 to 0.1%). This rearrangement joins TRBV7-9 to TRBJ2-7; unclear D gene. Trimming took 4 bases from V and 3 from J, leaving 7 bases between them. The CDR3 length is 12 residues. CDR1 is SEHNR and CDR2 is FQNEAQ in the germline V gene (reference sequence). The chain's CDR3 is CASSSAHYEQYF. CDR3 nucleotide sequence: TGTGCCAGCAGCTCGGCCCACTACGAGCAGTACTTC.

CDR3 sequence: CATTGQGRDEQYF. The CDR3 coding sequence is TGTGCCACGACGGGACAGGGGAGGGACGAGCAGTACTTC. The chain combines TRBV10-3 with TRBJ2-7; 10 bases are shared with TRBD1. There are 13 residues in the CDR3. Germline CDR1 and CDR2: ENHRY and SYGVKD. With V trimmed by 10 bases and J by 5 bases, 8 bases remained unmatched.

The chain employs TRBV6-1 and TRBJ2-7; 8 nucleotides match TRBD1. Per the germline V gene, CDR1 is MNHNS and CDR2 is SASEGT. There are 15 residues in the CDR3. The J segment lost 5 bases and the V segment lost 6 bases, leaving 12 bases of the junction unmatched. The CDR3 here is CASSRDRGGVDEQYF. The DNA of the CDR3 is TGTGCCAGCAGCAGAGACAGGGGCGGAGTGGACGAGCAGTACTTC.

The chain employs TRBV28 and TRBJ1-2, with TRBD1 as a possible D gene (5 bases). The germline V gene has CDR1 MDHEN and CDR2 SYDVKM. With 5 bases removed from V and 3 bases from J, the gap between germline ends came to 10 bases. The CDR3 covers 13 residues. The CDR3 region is CASSVDSYYGYTF. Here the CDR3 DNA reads TGTGCCAGCAGTGTAGACAGCTACTATGGCTACACCTTC.

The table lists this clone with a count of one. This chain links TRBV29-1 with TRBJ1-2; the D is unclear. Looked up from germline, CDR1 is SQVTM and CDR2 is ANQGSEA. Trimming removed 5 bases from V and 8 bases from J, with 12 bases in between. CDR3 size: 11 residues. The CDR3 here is CSVFWVGGYTF. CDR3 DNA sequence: TGCAGCGTTTTCTGGGTGGGCGGCTACACCTTC.

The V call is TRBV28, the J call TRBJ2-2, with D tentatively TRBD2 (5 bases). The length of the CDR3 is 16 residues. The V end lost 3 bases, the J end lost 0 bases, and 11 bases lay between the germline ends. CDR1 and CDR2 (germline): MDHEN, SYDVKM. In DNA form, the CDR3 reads TGTGCCAGCAGTTTCCTGACGGGGACGAACACCGGGGAGCTGTTTTTT. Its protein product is CASSFLTGTNTGELFF.

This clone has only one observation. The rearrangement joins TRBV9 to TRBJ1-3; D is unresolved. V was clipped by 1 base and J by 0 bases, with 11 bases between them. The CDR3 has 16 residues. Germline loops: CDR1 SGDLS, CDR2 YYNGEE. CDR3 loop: CASSVYGSRSGNTIYF. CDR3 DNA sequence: TGTGCCAGCAGCGTATATGGGAGCCGCTCTGGAAACACCATATATTTT.

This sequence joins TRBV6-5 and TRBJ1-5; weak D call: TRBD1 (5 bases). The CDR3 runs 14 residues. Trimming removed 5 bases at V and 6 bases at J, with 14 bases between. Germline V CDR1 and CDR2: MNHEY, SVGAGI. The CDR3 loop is CASSGGSGGQPQHF. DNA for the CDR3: TGTGCCAGCAGTGGGGGTAGTGGTGGTCAGCCCCAGCATTTT.

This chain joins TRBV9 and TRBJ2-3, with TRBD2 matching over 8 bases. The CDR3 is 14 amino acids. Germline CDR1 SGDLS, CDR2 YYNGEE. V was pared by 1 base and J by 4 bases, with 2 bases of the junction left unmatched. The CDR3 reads CASSVNGGADTQYF. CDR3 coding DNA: TGTGCCAGCAGCGTAAACGGGGGGGCAGATACGCAGTATTTT.

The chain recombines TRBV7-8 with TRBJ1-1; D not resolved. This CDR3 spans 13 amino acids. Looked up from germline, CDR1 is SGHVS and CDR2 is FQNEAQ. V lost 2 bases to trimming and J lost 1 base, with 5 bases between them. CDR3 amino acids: CASSLYRNTEAFF. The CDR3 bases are TGTGCCAGCAGCTTATACAGGAACACTGAAGCTTTCTTT.

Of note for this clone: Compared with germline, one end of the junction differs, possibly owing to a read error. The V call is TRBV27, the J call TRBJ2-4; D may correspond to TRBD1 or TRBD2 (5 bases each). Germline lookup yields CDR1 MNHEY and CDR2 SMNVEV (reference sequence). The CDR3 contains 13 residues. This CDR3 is CASSVSSGTRWTF. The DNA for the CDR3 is TGTGCCAGCAGCGTGAGTTCCGGGACCAGGTGGACCTTC.

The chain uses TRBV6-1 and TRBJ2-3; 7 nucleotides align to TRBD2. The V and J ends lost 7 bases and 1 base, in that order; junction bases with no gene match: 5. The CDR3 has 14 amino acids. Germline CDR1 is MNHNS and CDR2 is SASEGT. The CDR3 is CASILRGGTDTQYF. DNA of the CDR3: TGTGCCAGCATTCTTCGGGGGGGCACAGATACGCAGTATTTT.

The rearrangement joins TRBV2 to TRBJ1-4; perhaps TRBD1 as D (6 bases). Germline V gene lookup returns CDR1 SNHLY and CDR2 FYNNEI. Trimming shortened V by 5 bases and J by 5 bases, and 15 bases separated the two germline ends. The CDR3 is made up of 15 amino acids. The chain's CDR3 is CASSTLGGRNEKLFF. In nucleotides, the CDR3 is TGTGCCAGCAGTACCCTTGGGGGCAGAAATGAAAAACTGTTTTTT.

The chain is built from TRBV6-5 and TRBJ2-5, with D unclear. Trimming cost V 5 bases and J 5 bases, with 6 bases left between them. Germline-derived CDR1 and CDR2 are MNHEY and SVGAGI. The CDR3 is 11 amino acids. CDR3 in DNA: TGTGCCAGCAGTGAATGGGAGACCCAGTACTTC. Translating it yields CASSEWETQYF.

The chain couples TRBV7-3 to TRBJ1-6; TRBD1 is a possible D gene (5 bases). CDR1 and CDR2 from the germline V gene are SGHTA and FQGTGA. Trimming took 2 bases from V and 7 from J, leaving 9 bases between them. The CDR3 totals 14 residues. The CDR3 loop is CASSLDGANSPLHF. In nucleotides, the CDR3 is TGTGCCAGCAGCTTAGACGGGGCGAATTCACCCCTCCACTTT.

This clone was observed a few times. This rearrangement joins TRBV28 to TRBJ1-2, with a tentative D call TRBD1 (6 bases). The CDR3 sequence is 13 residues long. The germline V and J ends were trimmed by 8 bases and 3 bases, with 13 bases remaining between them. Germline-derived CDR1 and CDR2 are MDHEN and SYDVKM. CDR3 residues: CASYGQMDYGYTF. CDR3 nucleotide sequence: TGTGCCAGCTACGGACAGATGGACTATGGCTACACCTTC.

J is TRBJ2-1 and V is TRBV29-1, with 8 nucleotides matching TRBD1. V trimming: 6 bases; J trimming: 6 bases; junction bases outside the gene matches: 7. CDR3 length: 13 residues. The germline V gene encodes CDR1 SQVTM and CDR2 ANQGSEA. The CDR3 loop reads CSVDRGGSNEQFF. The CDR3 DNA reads TGCAGCGTCGACAGGGGTGGAAGCAATGAGCAGTTCTTC.

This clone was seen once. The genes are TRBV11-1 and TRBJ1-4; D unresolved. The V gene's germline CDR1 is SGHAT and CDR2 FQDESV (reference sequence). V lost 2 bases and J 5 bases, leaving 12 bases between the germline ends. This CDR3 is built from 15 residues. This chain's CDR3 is CASSLSWAANEKLFF. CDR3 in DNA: TGTGCCAGCAGCTTATCTTGGGCGGCGAATGAAAAACTGTTTTTT. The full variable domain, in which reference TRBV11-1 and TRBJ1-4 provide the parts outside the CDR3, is EAEVAQSPRYKITEKSQAVAFWCDPISGHATLYWYRQILGQGPELLVQFQDESVVDDSQLPKDRFSAERLKGVDSTLKIQPAELGDSAMYLCASSLSWAANEKLFFGSGTQLSVL.

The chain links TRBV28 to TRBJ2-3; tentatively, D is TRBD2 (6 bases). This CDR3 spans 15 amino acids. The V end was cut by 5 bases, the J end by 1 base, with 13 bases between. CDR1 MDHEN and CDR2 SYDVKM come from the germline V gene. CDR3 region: CASSGGEGGTDTQYF. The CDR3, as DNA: TGTGCCAGCAGTGGAGGGGAAGGGGGCACAGATACGCAGTATTTT.

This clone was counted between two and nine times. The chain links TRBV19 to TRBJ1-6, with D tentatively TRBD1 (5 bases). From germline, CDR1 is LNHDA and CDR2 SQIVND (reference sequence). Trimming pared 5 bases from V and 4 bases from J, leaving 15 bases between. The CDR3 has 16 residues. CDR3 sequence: CASSSTRDQYNSPLHF. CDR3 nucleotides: TGTGCCAGTAGTTCGACCCGGGACCAATATAATTCACCCCTCCACTTT.

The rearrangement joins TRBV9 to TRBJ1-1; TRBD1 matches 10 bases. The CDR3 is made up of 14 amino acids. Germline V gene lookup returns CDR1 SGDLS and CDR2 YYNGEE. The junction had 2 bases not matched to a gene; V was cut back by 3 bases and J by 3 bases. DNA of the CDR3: TGTGCCAGCAGCGGGACAGGGGGGGACACTGAAGCTTTCTTT. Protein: CASSGTGGDTEAFF. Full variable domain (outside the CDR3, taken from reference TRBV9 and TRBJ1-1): DSGVTQTPKHLITATGQRVTLRCSPRSGDLSVYWYQQSLDQGLQFLIQYYNGEERAKGNILERFSAQQFPDLHSELNLSSLELGDSALYFCASSGTGGDTEAFFGQGTRLTVV.

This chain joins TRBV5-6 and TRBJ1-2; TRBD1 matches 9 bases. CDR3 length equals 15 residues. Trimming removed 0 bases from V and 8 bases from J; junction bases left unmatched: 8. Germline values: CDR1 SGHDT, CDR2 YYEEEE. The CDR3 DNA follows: TGTGCCAGCAGCTTGGCCGGGACAGGGTTACGAGGCTACACCTTC. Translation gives CASSLAGTGLRGYTF.

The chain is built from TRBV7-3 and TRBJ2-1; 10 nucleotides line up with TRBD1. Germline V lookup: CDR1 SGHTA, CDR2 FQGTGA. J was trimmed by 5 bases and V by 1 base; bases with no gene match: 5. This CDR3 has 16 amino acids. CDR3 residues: CASSLKPGTGDNEQFF. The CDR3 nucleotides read TGTGCCAGCAGCTTAAAGCCCGGGACAGGGGACAATGAGCAGTTCTTC. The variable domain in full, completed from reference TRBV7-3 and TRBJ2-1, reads GAGVSQTPSNKVTEKGKYVELRCDPISGHTALYWYRQSLGQGPEFLIYFQGTGAADDSGLPNDRFFAVRPEGSVSTLKIQRTERGDSAVYLCASSLKPGTGDNEQFFGPGTRLTVL.